The 8 T cell receptor beta chains presented below share a single source sample, sequenced in a study of blood T cell repertoires in COVID-19. Only in-frame clones appear in the TCRdb table, and some are missing; sequencing was by immunoSEQ multiplex PCR. Counted here are about 170,000 clones, about 85% occurring once; the ten biggest clones make up roughly 24%. The sample comprised peripheral blood. The receptors here all came from a man aged 60-69 years with acute or convalescent COVID-19.

V and J are TRBV30 and TRBJ1-5, with TRBD1 matching over 9 bases. The V gene end was trimmed by 2 bases and the J gene end by 0 bases; junction bases not matched to a gene: 5. Germline V gene lookup returns CDR1 GTSNPN and CDR2 SVGIG (reference sequence). This CDR3 spans 16 amino acids. The CDR3 sequence: CAWSPGTGLSNQPQHF. For the CDR3, the DNA is TGTGCCTGGAGTCCAGGGACAGGGCTTAGCAATCAGCCCCAGCATTTT. The whole variable domain, filled in from reference TRBV30 and TRBJ1-5, reads SQTIHQWPATLVQPVGSPLSLECTVEGTSNPNLYWYRQAAGRGLQLLFYSVGIGQISSEVPQNLSASRPQDRQFILSSKKLLLSDSGFYLCAWSPGTGLSNQPQHFGDGTRLSIL.

The rearrangement links TRBV19 to TRBJ2-3; 9 bases agree with TRBD2. The CDR3 extends over 16 amino acids. Trimming cost V 1 base and J 0 bases; bases outside gene matches: 2. Germline V CDR1 and CDR2: LNHDA, SQIVND (reference sequence). The CDR3, as DNA: TGTGCCAGTAGTATAGGGCTAGCGGGAAGCACAGATACGCAGTATTTT. Protein product: CASSIGLAGSTDTQYF. The full variable domain, rest sourced from reference TRBV19 and TRBJ2-3, is DGGITQSPKYLFRKEGQNVTLSCEQNLNHDAMYWYRQDPGQGLRLIYYSQIVNDFQKGDIAEGYSVSREKKESFPLTVTSAQKNPTAFYLCASSIGLAGSTDTQYFGPGTRLTVL.

The rearrangement links TRBV30 to TRBJ1-2, with TRBD1 matching 11 bases. After removal of 3 bases from V and 7 bases from J, the junction contained 7 bases not matched to a gene. The CDR3 has 14 residues. CDR1 GTSNPN and CDR2 SVGIG come from the germline V gene (reference sequence). The DNA of the CDR3 is TGTGCCTGGAGCCATCAGGGGACAGGGGGTGGCTACACCTTC. Translating it yields CAWSHQGTGGGYTF.

The genes are TRBV27 and TRBJ1-5; perhaps TRBD1 as D (6 bases). The CDR3 covers 16 residues. V was cut by 5 bases and J by 7 bases, with 21 bases left in between. Germline lookup yields CDR1 MNHEY and CDR2 SMNVEV (reference sequence). The CDR3 nucleotides are TGTGCCAGCAGTCCGGTATCACAGGGAGTTGGACAGCCCCAGCATTTT. Protein product: CASSPVSQGVGQPQHF.

This clone has a single count. Compared with germline, one end of the junction differs, possibly owing to a read error. The V and J genes are TRBV30 and TRBJ2-3; TRBD2 matches at 9 bases. Germline V gene lookup returns CDR1 GTSNPN and CDR2 SVGIG (reference sequence). The CDR3 is made up of 12 amino acids. The CDR3 reads CAWSGGGGAGGF. The CDR3 DNA is TGTGCCTGGAGTGGTGGCGGGGGGGCAGGTGGTTTT.

This clone was found once. The rearrangement joins TRBV10-3 to TRBJ2-3; TRBD2 agrees at 10 bases. J was trimmed by 2 bases and V by 7 bases; bases with no gene match: 9. The V gene's germline CDR1 is ENHRY and CDR2 SYGVKD. The CDR3 length is 16 residues. CDR3 sequence reads: CAIMDKRGGDTDTQYF. In nucleotides, the CDR3 is TGTGCCATCATGGACAAGCGGGGGGGTGACACAGATACGCAGTATTTT.

The rearrangement joins TRBV5-1 to TRBJ1-2; D is undetermined. In germline, CDR1 is SGHRS, CDR2 YFSETQ. Trimming took 4 bases from V and 0 from J, leaving 4 bases between them. The CDR3 consists of 12 residues. The CDR3 is CASSLTNYGYTF. The CDR3 DNA sequence: TGCGCCAGCAGCCTTACTAACTATGGCTACACCTTC.

The chain has TRBV30 and TRBJ1-5; D gene ambiguous. V shed 1 base and J shed 6 bases, with 10 bases lying between them. The germline CDR1 and CDR2 sequences are GTSNPN and SVGIG (reference sequence). This CDR3 is 13 amino acids long. The CDR3 loop reads CAWSGRERQPQHF. The CDR3 bases are TGTGCCTGGAGTGGACGAGAGCGTCAGCCCCAGCATTTT.